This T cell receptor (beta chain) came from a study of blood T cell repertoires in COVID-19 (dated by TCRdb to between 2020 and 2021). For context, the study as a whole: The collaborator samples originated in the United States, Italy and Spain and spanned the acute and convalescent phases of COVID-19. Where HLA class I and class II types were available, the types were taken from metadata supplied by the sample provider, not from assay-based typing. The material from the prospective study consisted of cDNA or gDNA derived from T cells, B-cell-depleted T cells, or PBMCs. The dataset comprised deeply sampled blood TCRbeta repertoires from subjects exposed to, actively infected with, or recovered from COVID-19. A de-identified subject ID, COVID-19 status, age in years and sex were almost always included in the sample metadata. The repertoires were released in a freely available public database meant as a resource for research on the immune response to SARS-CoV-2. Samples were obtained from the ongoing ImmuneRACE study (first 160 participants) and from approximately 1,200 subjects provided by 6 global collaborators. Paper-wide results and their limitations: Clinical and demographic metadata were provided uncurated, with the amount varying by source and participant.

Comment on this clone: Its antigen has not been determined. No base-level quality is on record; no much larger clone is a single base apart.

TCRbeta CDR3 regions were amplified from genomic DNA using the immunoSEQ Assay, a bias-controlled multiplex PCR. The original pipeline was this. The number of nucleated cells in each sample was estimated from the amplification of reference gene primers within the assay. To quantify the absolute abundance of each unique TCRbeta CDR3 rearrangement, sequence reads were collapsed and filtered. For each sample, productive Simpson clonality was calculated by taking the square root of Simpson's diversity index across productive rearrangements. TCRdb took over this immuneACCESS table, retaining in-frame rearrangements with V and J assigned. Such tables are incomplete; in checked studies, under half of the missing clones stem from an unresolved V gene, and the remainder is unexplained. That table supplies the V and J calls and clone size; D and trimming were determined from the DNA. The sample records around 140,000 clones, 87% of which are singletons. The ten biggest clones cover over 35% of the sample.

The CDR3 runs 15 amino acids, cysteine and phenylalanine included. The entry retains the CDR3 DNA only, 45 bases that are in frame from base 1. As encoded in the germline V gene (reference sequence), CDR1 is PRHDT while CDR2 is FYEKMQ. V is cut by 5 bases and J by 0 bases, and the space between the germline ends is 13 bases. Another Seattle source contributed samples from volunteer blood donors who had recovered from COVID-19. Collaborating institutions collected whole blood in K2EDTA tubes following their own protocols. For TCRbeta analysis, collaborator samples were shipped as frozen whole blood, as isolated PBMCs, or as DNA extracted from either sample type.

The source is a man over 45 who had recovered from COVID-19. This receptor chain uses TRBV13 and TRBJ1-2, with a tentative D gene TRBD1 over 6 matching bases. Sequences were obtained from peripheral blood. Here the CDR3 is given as CASSAPGHSNYGYTF. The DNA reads TGTGCCAGCAGCGCCCCGGGACACTCTAACTATGGCTACACCTTC.